This entry is about one T cell receptor beta chain. The source of the sample is a study of blood T cell repertoires in COVID-19. Study in general: Some COVID-19 samples were acute and others convalescent; all came from the United States, Italy and Spain. The cDNA or gDNA used as material had been derived from T cells, B-cell-depleted T cells, or PBMCs.

Trimming pared 5 bases from V and 1 base from J, leaving 12 bases between. Germline V gives CDR1 LNHDA, CDR2 SQIVND (reference sequence). The CDR3 runs 14 residues. Per the original data handling: Amplification with reference gene primers provided the estimates of nucleated cell counts. Method: immunoSEQ multiplex PCR; TCRdb's copy keeps in-frame clones and lacks some. The V and J calls and clone size are taken from that table; D and trimming were inferred from the DNA. The sample yields approximately 210,000 clones, less than 90% seen once. The sample consisted of peripheral blood. The sequence was collected from a man in his forties or fifties with acute or convalescent COVID-19. The chain is built from TRBV19 and TRBJ2-7; D is uncertain. The DNA of the CDR3 is TGTGCCAGTAGTTCTCCGACAAGTTCCTACGAGCAGTACTTC. Translation: CASSSPTSSYEQYF.